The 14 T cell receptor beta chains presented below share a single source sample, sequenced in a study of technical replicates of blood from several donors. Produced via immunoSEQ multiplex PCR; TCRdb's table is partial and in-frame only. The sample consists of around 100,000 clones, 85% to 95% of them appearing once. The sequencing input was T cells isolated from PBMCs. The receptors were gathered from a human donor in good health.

In nucleotides, the CDR3 is TGTGCCAGTAGTATTGTGCTAGCGGCTCTATACGAGCAGTACTTC. Protein sequence: CASSIVLAALYEQYF. The rearrangement joins TRBV19 to TRBJ2-7, with 7 bases that match TRBD2. CDR3 length equals 15 residues. The V gene's germline CDR1 is LNHDA and CDR2 SQIVND (reference sequence). V lost 3 bases and J lost 4; bases outside the gene matches: 9.

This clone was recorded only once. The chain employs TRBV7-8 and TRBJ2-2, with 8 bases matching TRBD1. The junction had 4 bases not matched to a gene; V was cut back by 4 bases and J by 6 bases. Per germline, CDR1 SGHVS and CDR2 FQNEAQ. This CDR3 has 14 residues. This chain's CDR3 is CASSYRGVSGELFF. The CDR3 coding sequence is TGTGCCAGCAGCTACAGGGGGGTTTCCGGGGAGCTGTTTTTT.

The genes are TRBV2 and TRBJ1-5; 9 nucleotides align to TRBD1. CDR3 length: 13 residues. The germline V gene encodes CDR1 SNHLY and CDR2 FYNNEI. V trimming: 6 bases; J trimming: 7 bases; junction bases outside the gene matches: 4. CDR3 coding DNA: TGTGCCAGCAGCGAGACAGGGGGACAGCCCCAGCATTTT. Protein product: CASSETGGQPQHF. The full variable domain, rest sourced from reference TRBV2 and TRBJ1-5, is EPEVTQTPSHQVTQMGQEVILRCVPISNHLYFYWYRQILGQKVEFLVSFYNNEISEKSEIFDDQFSVERPDGSNFTLKIRSTKLEDSAMYFCASSETGGQPQHFGDGTRLSIL.

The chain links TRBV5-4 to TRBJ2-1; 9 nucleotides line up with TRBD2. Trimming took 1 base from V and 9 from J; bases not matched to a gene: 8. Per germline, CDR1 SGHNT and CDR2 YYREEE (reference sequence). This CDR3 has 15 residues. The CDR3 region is CASSLLVAGDVEQFF. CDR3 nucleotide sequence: TGTGCCAGCAGCTTGTTGGTAGCGGGAGACGTTGAGCAGTTCTTC.

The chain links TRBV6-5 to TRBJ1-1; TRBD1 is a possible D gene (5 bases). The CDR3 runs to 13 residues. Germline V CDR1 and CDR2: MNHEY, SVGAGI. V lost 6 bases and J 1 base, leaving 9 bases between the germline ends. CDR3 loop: CASRDIPNTEAFF. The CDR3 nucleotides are TGTGCCAGCAGGGACATACCGAACACTGAAGCTTTCTTT.

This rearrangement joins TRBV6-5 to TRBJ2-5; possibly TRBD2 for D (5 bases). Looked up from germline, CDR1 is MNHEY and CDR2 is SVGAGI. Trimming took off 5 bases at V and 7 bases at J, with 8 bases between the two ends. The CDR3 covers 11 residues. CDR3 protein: CASSGGLTQYF. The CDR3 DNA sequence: TGTGCCAGCAGTGGAGGTCTGACCCAGTACTTC.

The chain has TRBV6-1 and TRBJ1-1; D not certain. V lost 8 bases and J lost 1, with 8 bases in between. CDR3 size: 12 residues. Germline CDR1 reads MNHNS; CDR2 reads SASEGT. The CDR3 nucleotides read TGTGCCAGCTCGGCAGGGAACACTGAAGCTTTCTTT. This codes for CASSAGNTEAFF.

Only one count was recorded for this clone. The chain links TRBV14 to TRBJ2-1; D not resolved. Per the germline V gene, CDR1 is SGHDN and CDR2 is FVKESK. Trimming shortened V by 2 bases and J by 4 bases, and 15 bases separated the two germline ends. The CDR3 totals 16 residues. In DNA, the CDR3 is TGTGCCAGCAGCCAAAATGAGAGATTCTGGTACAATGAGCAGTTCTTC. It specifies CASSQNERFWYNEQFF.

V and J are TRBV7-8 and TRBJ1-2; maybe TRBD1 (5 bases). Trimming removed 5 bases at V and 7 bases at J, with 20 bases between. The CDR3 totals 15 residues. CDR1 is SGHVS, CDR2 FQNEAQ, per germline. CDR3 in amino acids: CASSPTRGVVSGYTF. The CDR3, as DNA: TGTGCCAGCAGCCCCACGCGGGGGGTGGTTTCTGGCTACACCTTC.

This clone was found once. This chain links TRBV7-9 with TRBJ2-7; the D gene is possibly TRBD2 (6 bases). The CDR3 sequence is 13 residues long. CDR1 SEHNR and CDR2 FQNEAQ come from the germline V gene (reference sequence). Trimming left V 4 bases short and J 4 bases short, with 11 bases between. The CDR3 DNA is TGTGCCAGCAGCTCGGTCGGAGGGTACGAGCAGTACTTC. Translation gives CASSSVGGYEQYF.

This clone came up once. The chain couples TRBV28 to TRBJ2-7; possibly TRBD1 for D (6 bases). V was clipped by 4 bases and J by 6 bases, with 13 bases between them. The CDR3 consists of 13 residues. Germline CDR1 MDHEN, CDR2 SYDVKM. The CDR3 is CASSSGHAGEQYF. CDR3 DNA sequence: TGTGCCAGCAGTTCGGGACATGCGGGCGAGCAGTACTTC.

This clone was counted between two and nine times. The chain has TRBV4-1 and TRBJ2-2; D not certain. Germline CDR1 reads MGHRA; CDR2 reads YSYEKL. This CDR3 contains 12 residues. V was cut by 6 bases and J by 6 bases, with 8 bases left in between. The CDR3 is CASSPESGELFF. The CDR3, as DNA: TGCGCCAGCAGTCCCGAGTCCGGGGAGCTGTTTTTT.

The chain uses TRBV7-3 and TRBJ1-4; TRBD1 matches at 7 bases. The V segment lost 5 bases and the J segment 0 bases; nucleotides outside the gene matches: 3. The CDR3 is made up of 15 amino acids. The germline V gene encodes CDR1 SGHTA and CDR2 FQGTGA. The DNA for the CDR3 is TGTGCCAGCAGCCCCGGACAGGCAACTAATGAAAAACTGTTTTTT. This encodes CASSPGQATNEKLFF.

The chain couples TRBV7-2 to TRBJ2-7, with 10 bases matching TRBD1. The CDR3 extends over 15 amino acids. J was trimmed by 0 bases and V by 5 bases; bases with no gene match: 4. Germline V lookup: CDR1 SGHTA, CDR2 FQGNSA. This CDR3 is CASSPRQGASYEQYF. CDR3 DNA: TGTGCCAGCAGCCCTCGACAGGGGGCCTCCTACGAGCAGTACTTC.